The clone carrying this TCR beta chain was picked up many times. What it recognizes is unknown. The entry originates in a study of regulatory T cells in long-lasting Graves disease. General study points: Whereas 966 public clonotypes were shared by new patients, persistent patients shared more, at some 2,500.

The CDR3 is 13 amino acids. The V end lost 6 bases, the J end lost 1 base, and 10 bases lay between the germline ends. Germline CDR1 is DFQATT and CDR2 is SNEGSKA (reference sequence). Sample time point: newly diagnosed GD, antithyroid drugs for less than 3 months. After RNA was extracted from PBMCs, the TCR library was made from it. Researchers made TCR beta libraries by using iRepertoire HTBI primers and running Arm-PCR on CDR3 regions. In the authors' workflow: Detected in the samples were around 62 TRBV and 14 TRBJ segments. TCRdb reprocessed the multiplex PCR reads via MiXCR and lists one record per CDR3 protein. V and J calls and clone size were set by TCRdb, not the authors. Among approximately 210,000 distinct CDR3 sequences listed, 18% were seen once.

V and J are TRBV20-1 and TRBJ1-3; possibly TRBD1 for D (6 bases). Source: peripheral blood mononuclear cells (PBMCs), taken at new diagnosis, from a patient treated with antithyroid drugs. This receptor was taken from a female donor with Graves disease. Here the CDR3 reads CSARDTSGNTIYF. The CDR3 DNA follows: TGCAGTGCGCGGGACACTTCTGGAAACACCATATATTTT.